A single sample gave rise to the 21 T cell receptor beta chains below, sequenced in a study of T cells in Graves' hyperthyroidism and ophthalmopathy. Amplified TCR beta CDR3 regions came from RNA transcripts. An initial round of RT-PCR targeting the TCR CDR3 relied on the HTBI primer set. TCRdb processed the multiplex PCR reads anew with MiXCR; each CDR3 protein has one entry. This table holds approximately 370,000 distinct CDR3 sequences, just under 15% found once. Sequencing was done on a sample of blood. All receptors come from a woman aged 30 to 39 with Graves' hyperthyroidism.

The genes are TRBV28 and TRBJ1-5; the D is unclear. Germline V gene data show CDR1 as MDHEN and CDR2 as SYDVKM. The V end lost 7 bases, the J end lost 7 bases, and 20 bases lay between the germline ends. CDR3 length: 15 residues. CDR3 sequence (DNA): TGTGCCAGCAATGTCGGACTGCCTTTCTCCCAGCCCCAGCATTTT. It is translated as CASNVGLPFSQPQHF.

The chain employs TRBV28 and TRBJ1-5, with TRBD1 matching 8 bases. The germline V gene has CDR1 MDHEN and CDR2 SYDVKM. With V trimmed by 5 bases and J by 6 bases, 9 bases remained unmatched. This CDR3 is 15 amino acids long. The CDR3: CASSGGQGFPQPQHF. The CDR3 DNA follows: TGTGCCAGCAGTGGAGGACAGGGATTCCCTCAGCCCCAGCATTTT.

Concerning this clonotype: An end of the junction differs from the germline gene, which may be a read error. The chain is built from TRBV7-7 and TRBJ2-7; 11 bases match TRBD2. This CDR3 has 15 residues. Germline V gives CDR1 SSHAT, CDR2 FNYEAQ (reference sequence). DNA of the CDR3: TGTGCTAGCAGCGTTAGGACTAGCGGGTCCTACGAGCAGTACTTC. Its protein is CASSVRTSGSYEQYF. Based on the CDR3 plus reference TRBV7-7 and TRBJ2-7, the full variable domain is GAGVSQSPRYKVTKRGQDVTLRCDPISSHATLYWYQQALGQGPEFLTYFNYEAQPDKSGLPSDRFSAERPEGSISTLTIQRTEQRDSAMYRCASSVRTSGSYEQYFGPGTRLTVT.

The chain carries TRBV28 and TRBJ1-3; TRBD1 is a possible D gene (5 bases). V dropped 4 bases and J dropped 0 bases, with 10 bases sitting between them. CDR3 length: 15 amino acids. Germline V gene lookup returns CDR1 MDHEN and CDR2 SYDVKM. DNA of the CDR3: TGTGCCAGCAGTTACAGGCTCTCCTCTGGAAACACCATATATTTT. Translating it yields CASSYRLSSGNTIYF.

To note about this clonotype: Being one base from a much bigger clone, this may be a read error. V and J are TRBV30 and TRBJ1-1; 7 bases agree with TRBD1. The CDR3 length is 11 residues. The germline CDR1 and CDR2 sequences are GTSNPN and SVGIG (reference sequence). This CDR3 reads CTWTVDRVAFF. In DNA, the CDR3 is TGTACCTGGACGGTAGACAGGGTTGCTTTCTTT.

This clonotype was found many times. The rearrangement uses TRBV28 and TRBJ2-5; tentatively, D is TRBD1 (5 bases). This CDR3 has 14 residues. The V end was cut by 6 bases, the J end by 0 bases, with 11 bases between. The germline V gene has CDR1 MDHEN and CDR2 SYDVKM. The CDR3 loop is CASSSWGNQETQYF. In nucleotides, the CDR3 is TGTGCCAGCAGCTCGTGGGGCAACCAAGAGACCCAGTACTTC.

The rearrangement uses TRBV25-1 and TRBJ1-1; D unclear. Trimming removed 4 bases at V and 0 bases at J, with 12 bases between. The CDR3 extends over 15 amino acids. Germline values: CDR1 MGHDK, CDR2 SYGVNS. The CDR3 loop is CASSVGGVMNTEAFF. The CDR3 DNA reads TGTGCCAGCAGTGTTGGCGGGGTTATGAACACTGAAGCTTTCTTT.

In regard to this clonotype: The junction departs from germline at one end; a sequencing error may be responsible. The J gene is TRBJ2-6, the V gene TRBV20-1; perhaps TRBD1 as D (5 bases). The CDR3 runs 14 residues. Germline V gene lookup returns CDR1 DFQATT and CDR2 SNEGSKA (reference sequence). CDR3 in DNA: TGCAGTGCTGAAACAGGCTCTGGGGTCAACGTCCTGACTTTC. Its protein product is CSAETGSGVNVLTF.

This chain uses TRBV7-9 with TRBJ2-7; 9 bases are shared with TRBD1. The CDR3 has 15 residues. V lost 5 bases and J lost 1; bases outside the gene matches: 6. Germline CDR1 SEHNR, CDR2 FQNEAQ (reference sequence). The CDR3 protein is CASSRLGQGSYEQYF. DNA of the CDR3: TGTGCCAGCAGCCGTCTGGGACAGGGATCCTACGAGCAGTACTTC.

There are a few counts of this clonotype. The chain couples TRBV20-1 to TRBJ2-3; 14 bases align to TRBD2. The CDR3 spans 17 residues. V lost 6 bases to trimming and J lost 0 bases; unmatched junction nucleotides: 8. CDR1 and CDR2 from the germline V gene are DFQATT and SNEGSKA (reference sequence). The CDR3 reads CSARTSGRLLSTDTQYF. CDR3 DNA: TGCAGTGCCAGGACTAGCGGGAGGTTGCTAAGCACAGATACGCAGTATTTT.

This clonotype was observed at least ten times. The chain has TRBV3-1 and TRBJ2-3, with TRBD2 matching 7 bases. CDR1 and CDR2 (germline): LGHDT, YNNKEL (reference sequence). This CDR3 has 15 residues. The ends lost 1 base at V and 4 bases at J; junction bases unmatched: 5. CDR3 sequence: CASSQASGGADTQYF. CDR3 nucleotide sequence: TGTGCCAGCAGCCAAGCTAGCGGCGGCGCAGATACGCAGTATTTT.

There are many counts of this clonotype. This chain links TRBV7-9 with TRBJ2-7, with a tentative D call TRBD2 (6 bases). This CDR3 comprises 16 residues. CDR1 and CDR2 (germline): SEHNR, FQNEAQ (reference sequence). The V end lost 4 bases, the J end lost 7 bases, and 23 bases lay between the germline ends. The CDR3 nucleotides are TGTGCCAGCAGCTCCCCCTCCGGGAGCCCCCTAGGGGAGCAGTACTTC. Protein product: CASSSPSGSPLGEQYF.

The V call is TRBV20-1, the J call TRBJ1-3, with 7 bases that match TRBD1. Germline V lookup: CDR1 DFQATT, CDR2 SNEGSKA (reference sequence). The J segment lost 3 bases and the V segment lost 3 bases, leaving 14 bases of the junction unmatched. The CDR3 has 17 residues. CDR3 nucleotide sequence: TGCAGTGCTAGTAGCACAGGGGCCACCGGGGGTGGAAACACCATATATTTT. Amino acids: CSASSTGATGGGNTIYF.

The chain combines TRBV12-3 or TRBV12-4 with TRBJ2-5; D is unclear. This CDR3 is built from 12 residues. The ends were cut back, 8 bases at V and 7 bases at J, with 14 bases in the middle. In DNA form, the CDR3 reads TGTGCCAGCGGGTCCAGAATTTGGACCCAGTACTTC. Its protein is CASGSRIWTQYF.

This clonotype was recorded at least ten times. The rearrangement joins TRBV20-1 to TRBJ2-5; 16 bases are a match to TRBD2. CDR1 is DFQATT and CDR2 is SNEGSKA in the germline V gene (reference sequence). CDR3 length equals 16 residues. J was trimmed by 4 bases and V by 5 bases; bases with no gene match: 7. The CDR3 bases are TGCAGTGCTGAGTCCGGGACTAGCGGGAGGGGAGAGACCCAGTACTTC. Amino acids: CSAESGTSGRGETQYF.

The table lists this clonotype with a few counts. CDR3 sequence: CASSVGQWSSYEQYF. Here the CDR3 DNA reads TGTGCCAGCAGCGTAGGTCAGTGGAGCTCCTACGAGCAGTACTTC. The genes are TRBV9 and TRBJ2-7; D uncertain. The germline V gene encodes CDR1 SGDLS and CDR2 YYNGEE. The CDR3 length is 15 residues. Trimming took off 0 bases at V and 0 bases at J, with 10 bases between the two ends.

This clonotype showed up just a few times. The chain has TRBV27 and TRBJ2-7; TRBD1 aligns across 7 bases. The CDR3 is made up of 15 amino acids. J was trimmed by 6 bases and V by 2 bases; bases with no gene match: 10. The germline gives CDR1 MNHEY, CDR2 SMNVEV (reference sequence). In nucleotides, the CDR3 is TGTGCCAGCAGTTTAAGTAATCGGGCAGGGGGCGAGCAGTACTTC. Protein: CASSLSNRAGGEQYF.

This clonotype was seen repeatedly, ten times or more. The chain carries TRBV20-1 and TRBJ1-5; TRBD1 agrees at 8 bases. Germline V gene data show CDR1 as DFQATT and CDR2 as SNEGSKA (reference sequence). V shed 1 base and J 6 bases; nucleotides not matched to a gene: 5. The CDR3 has 14 amino acids. The CDR3 here is CSARADRASQPQHF. The CDR3 DNA sequence: TGCAGTGCTAGAGCGGACAGGGCAAGTCAGCCCCAGCATTTT.

This clonotype came up many times. This rearrangement joins TRBV28 to TRBJ2-5; weak D call: TRBD1 (6 bases). The CDR3 consists of 17 residues. V lost 2 bases and J lost 2, with 18 bases in between. Germline CDR1 and CDR2: MDHEN and SYDVKM. CDR3: CASSLTGTHVQQETQYF. CDR3 bases: TGTGCCAGCAGTTTAACCGGGACACACGTTCAACAAGAGACCCAGTACTTC. The full variable domain, rest sourced from reference TRBV28 and TRBJ2-5, is DVKVTQSSRYLVKRTGEKVFLECVQDMDHENMFWYRQDPGLGLRLIYFSYDVKMKEKGDIPEGYSVSREKKERFSLILESASTNQTSMYLCASSLTGTHVQQETQYFGPGTRLLVL.

This chain links TRBV19 with TRBJ2-7; TRBD2 matches 9 bases. Trimming removed 3 bases from V and 6 bases from J; junction bases left unmatched: 12. Germline assignment: CDR1 LNHDA and CDR2 SQIVND (reference sequence). The CDR3 spans 16 residues. Here the CDR3 DNA reads TGTGCCAGTAGTATTTTGCGGGAGGGACCACCTGGCGAGCAGTACTTC. As protein: CASSILREGPPGEQYF.

This clonotype was observed many times. The chain links TRBV3-1 to TRBJ2-1, with D possibly TRBD1 on 6 matching bases. CDR1 is LGHDT and CDR2 is YNNKEL in the germline V gene (reference sequence). The CDR3 loop spans 11 amino acids. Trimming pared 3 bases from V and 10 bases from J, leaving 7 bases between. CDR3 amino acids: CASSQGQEQFF. The CDR3, as DNA: TGTGCCAGCAGCCAGGGACAAGAGCAGTTCTTC.